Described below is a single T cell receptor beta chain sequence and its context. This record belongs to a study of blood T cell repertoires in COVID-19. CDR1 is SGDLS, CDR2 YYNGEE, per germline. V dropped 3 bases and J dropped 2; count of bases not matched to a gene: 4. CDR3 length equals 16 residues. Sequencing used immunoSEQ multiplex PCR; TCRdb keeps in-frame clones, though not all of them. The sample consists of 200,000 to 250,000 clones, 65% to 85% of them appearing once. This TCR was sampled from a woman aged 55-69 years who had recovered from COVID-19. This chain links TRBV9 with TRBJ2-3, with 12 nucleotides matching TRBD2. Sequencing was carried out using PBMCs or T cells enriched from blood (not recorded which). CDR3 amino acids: CASSETSGGNTDTQYF. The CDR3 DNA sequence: TGTGCCAGCAGCGAAACTAGCGGGGGGAACACAGATACGCAGTATTTT.